This TCR beta chain was captured in a study of cytomegalovirus exposure and HLA in healthy donors. Germline CDR1 is MNHEY and CDR2 is SVGAGI. The CDR3 sequence is 15 residues long. J gave up 1 base and V 5 bases, and 6 bases lay outside the gene matches. Primers: 60 Vbeta forward and 13 Jbeta reverse. Using immunoSEQ multiplex PCR, the repertoire was profiled, and TCRdb retains in-frame clones only, with some absent. The sample yields 100,000 or so clones, 60% to 80% seen once. Of note for this clone: The same CDR3 arises from other DNA sequences in this sample as well.

Material for sequencing was PBMCs. The V gene is TRBV6-5, the J gene TRBJ2-7, with TRBD2 matching 9 bases. This clonotype was sampled from a man younger than 40 in good health and CMV-seronegative. The CDR3 is CASSRGSGSSYEQYF. DNA for the CDR3: TGTGCCAGCAGTCGAGGTAGCGGGAGTTCCTACGAGCAGTACTTC.